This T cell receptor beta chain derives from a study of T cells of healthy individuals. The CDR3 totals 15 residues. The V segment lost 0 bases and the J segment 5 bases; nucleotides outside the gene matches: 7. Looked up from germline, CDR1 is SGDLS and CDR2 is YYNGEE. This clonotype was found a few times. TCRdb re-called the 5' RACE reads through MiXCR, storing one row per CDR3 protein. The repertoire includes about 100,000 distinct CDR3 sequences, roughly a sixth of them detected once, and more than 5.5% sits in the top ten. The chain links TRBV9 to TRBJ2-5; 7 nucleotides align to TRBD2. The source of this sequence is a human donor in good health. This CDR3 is CASSVEGGPWETQYF. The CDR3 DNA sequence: TGTGCCAGCAGCGTAGAGGGAGGGCCGTGGGAGACCCAGTACTTC.